This TCR beta chain was captured in a study of T cell repertoires in cytomegalovirus infection. As for the study in general: Selection of CMV epitopes for the study included recently identified HLA-C-restricted and well-studied HLA-B-restricted ones. It was the public TCR beta signatures that indicated both CMV infection and matching HLA type.

V gave up 6 bases and J gave up 4 bases, with 6 bases separating them. This CDR3 region has 11 residues. Germline V gene lookup returns CDR1 MGHDK and CDR2 SYGVNS. TCRdb re-called the reads through MiXCR, storing one row per CDR3 protein. The sample holds about 360,000 distinct CDR3 sequences; about a third are singletons and the top ten take approximately 15%. This clonotype was seen a few times. Its specificity is unknown. Study conclusions and caveats: Within the response measured ex vivo, HLA-C-restricted CMV-specific TCR beta clonotypes were dominant. There were carriers of CMV plus the relevant HLA, and cumulative public TCR beta family frequency identified them.

Sequences were derived from cultured PBMCs, sampled from culture after CMV antigen stimulation. The chain employs TRBV25-1 and TRBJ2-5; the D is unclear. The TCR originated in a human donor in good health (CMV status not recorded). Some clones in this sample may be carry-over from other donors' samples. The CDR3 sequence is CASRNLETQYF. As DNA, the CDR3 is TGTGCCAGCAGAAATTTAGAGACCCAGTACTTC. The whole variable domain, filled in from reference TRBV25-1 and TRBJ2-5, reads EADIYQTPRYLVIGTGKKITLECSQTMGHDKMYWYQQDPGMELHLIHYSYGVNSTEKGDLSSESTVSRIRTEHFPLTLESARPSHTSQYLCASRNLETQYFGPGTRLLVL.